The clone carrying this TCR beta chain was seen repeatedly, ten times or more. Its target is not known. This sample is drawn from a study of T cell repertoires in cytomegalovirus infection. Study context: Based on public TCR beta signatures, there were indications of CMV infection and of a matching HLA type.

TCRdb called the reads again in MiXCR, with one record for every CDR3 protein. Among approximately 150,000 distinct CDR3 sequences listed, under 8.5% were seen once. Study-level findings and limits: The cumulative frequency of public TCR beta families identified carriers of CMV plus the relevant HLA. Dominating the ex vivo response were TCR beta clonotypes that were CMV-specific and HLA-C-restricted.

Sequenced material: PBMCs. The TCR sequence derives from a human donor in good health (CMV status not recorded). Some clones in this sample may be carry-over from other donors' samples.

The CDR3 DNA reads TGTGCCAGCAGCTCCCAGCGGGGCAACAATGAGCAGTTCTTC. This codes for CASSSQRGNNEQFF. J is TRBJ2-1 and V is TRBV7-9; 7 bases are shared with TRBD2. In germline, CDR1 is SEHNR, CDR2 FQNEAQ (reference sequence). Trimming took 4 bases from V and 5 from J; bases not matched to a gene: 5. This CDR3 is 14 amino acids long.